These T cell receptor beta chains were read from a single sample in a study of neurological immune-mediated disorders. From the 5' RACE reads, TCRdb called clonotypes with MiXCR, one entry per CDR3 protein. The table lists 80,000 to 100,000 distinct CDR3 sequences, under 4.5% of them singletons. The material sequenced was PBMCs. Receptors originate from a woman aged 45-60 years with multiple sclerosis. Both conserved end residues are part of each CDR3. D genes are given only for firm matches. Some rows mark clone size as missing; the rest say once, few, many or name a class of expanded clone.

abundance: many
v_gene: TRBV6-2/TRBV6-3
j_gene: TRBJ1-5
d_gene: TRBD1
CDR3aa: CASTPGEGASQPQHF
CDR3nt: TGTGCCAGCACTCCAGGGGAGGGGGCAAGTCAGCCCCAGCATTTT

abundance: many
v_gene: TRBV13
j_gene: TRBJ2-6
d_gene: -
CDR3aa: CASSFRGSGANVLTF
CDR3nt: TGTGCCAGCAGCTTCCGTGGATCTGGGGCCAACGTCCTGACTTTC

abundance: few
v_gene: TRBV9
j_gene: TRBJ2-1
d_gene: -
CDR3aa: CASSSQIERGGHEQFF
CDR3nt: TGTGCCAGCAGCTCCCAAATTGAGAGGGGGGGCCATGAGCAGTTCTTC

abundance: many
v_gene: TRBV18
j_gene: TRBJ2-5
d_gene: -
CDR3aa: CASSPSGHPPETQYF
CDR3nt: TGTGCCAGCTCACCATCGGGACACCCCCCAGAGACCCAGTACTTC

abundance: many
v_gene: TRBV27
j_gene: TRBJ2-1
d_gene: TRBD2
CDR3aa: CASSFPGTSSEQFF
CDR3nt: TGTGCCAGCAGTTTCCCCGGGACTAGCAGTGAGCAGTTCTTC

abundance: many
v_gene: TRBV9
j_gene: TRBJ1-5
d_gene: -
CDR3aa: CASSAGGVGNQPQHF
CDR3nt: TGTGCCAGCAGCGCCGGCGGGGTCGGCAATCAGCCCCAGCATTTT

abundance: many
v_gene: TRBV6-5
j_gene: TRBJ1-2
d_gene: TRBD1
CDR3aa: CASRLTGEQGYTF
CDR3nt: TGTGCCAGCAGGCTTACAGGGGAGCAAGGCTACACCTTC

abundance: many
v_gene: TRBV5-1
j_gene: TRBJ2-3
d_gene: -
CDR3aa: CASRDGDTQYF
CDR3nt: TGCGCCAGCAGAGACGGAGATACGCAGTATTTT

abundance: many
v_gene: TRBV28
j_gene: TRBJ2-1
d_gene: -
CDR3aa: CASSLFTRNEQFF
CDR3nt: TGTGCCAGCAGTTTATTTACGAGGAATGAGCAGTTCTTC

abundance: many
v_gene: TRBV5-5
j_gene: TRBJ2-2
d_gene: -
CDR3aa: CASSLGAQNTGELFF
CDR3nt: TGTGCCAGCAGCTTGGGGGCGCAAAACACCGGGGAGCTGTTTTTT

abundance: many
v_gene: TRBV6-2/TRBV6-3
j_gene: TRBJ2-3
d_gene: -
CDR3aa: CASSYRRDTQYF
CDR3nt: TGTGCCAGCAGTTACCGACGAGATACGCAGTATTTT

abundance: few
v_gene: TRBV20-1
j_gene: TRBJ2-7
d_gene: -
CDR3aa: CSARPDRRKEQYF
CDR3nt: TGCAGTGCTAGACCCGACAGGAGGAAAGAGCAGTACTTC

abundance: many
v_gene: TRBV27
j_gene: TRBJ2-3
d_gene: -
CDR3aa: CASSLYRGTDTQYF
CDR3nt: TGTGCCAGCAGTTTATATCGCGGCACAGATACGCAGTATTTT

abundance: many
v_gene: TRBV20-1
j_gene: TRBJ1-1
d_gene: TRBD1
CDR3aa: CSAPGRTGGNTEAFF
CDR3nt: TGCAGTGCCCCAGGCAGGACAGGGGGCAACACTGAAGCTTTCTTT

abundance: many
v_gene: TRBV9
j_gene: TRBJ2-3
d_gene: -
CDR3aa: CASSVGSRGGDTQYF
CDR3nt: TGTGCCAGCAGCGTAGGGAGTCGTGGGGGAGATACGCAGTATTTT

abundance: many
v_gene: TRBV20-1
j_gene: TRBJ1-3
d_gene: -
CDR3aa: CSALHLWGTIYF
CDR3nt: TGCAGTGCCCTACACCTCTGGGGCACCATATATTTT

abundance: many
v_gene: TRBV20-1
j_gene: TRBJ1-1
d_gene: -
CDR3aa: CSATGGITEAFF
CDR3nt: TGCAGTGCTACGGGGGGCATCACTGAAGCTTTCTTT

abundance: many
v_gene: TRBV12-3/TRBV12-4
j_gene: TRBJ2-5
d_gene: TRBD1
CDR3aa: CASRTGAQETQYF
CDR3nt: TGTGCCAGCAGAACAGGGGCCCAAGAGACCCAGTACTTC

abundance: -
v_gene: TRBV20-1
j_gene: TRBJ2-2
d_gene: -
CDR3aa: CSANGTMNTGELFF
CDR3nt: TGCAGTGCAAACGGGACAATGAACACCGGGGAGCTGTTTTTT

abundance: many
v_gene: TRBV20-1
j_gene: TRBJ2-5
d_gene: TRBD1
CDR3aa: CSASDRGHGETQYF
CDR3nt: TGCAGTGCATCGGACAGGGGGCATGGAGAGACCCAGTACTTC

abundance: many
v_gene: TRBV5-1
j_gene: TRBJ2-2
d_gene: -
CDR3aa: CASSEKLGELFF
CDR3nt: TGCGCCAGCAGCGAGAAATTAGGGGAGCTGTTTTTT

abundance: -
v_gene: TRBV28
j_gene: TRBJ2-3
d_gene: TRBD1
CDR3aa: CASRGTGRGWWGQYF
CDR3nt: TGTGCCAGCAGGGGGACAGGGAGAGGGTGGTGGGGGCAGTATTTT

abundance: many
v_gene: TRBV6-5
j_gene: TRBJ1-1
d_gene: -
CDR3aa: CASLAGVAEGSEAFF
CDR3nt: TGTGCCAGCCTTGCGGGGGTCGCAGAAGGCTCTGAAGCTTTCTTT

abundance: many
v_gene: TRBV7-6
j_gene: TRBJ2-1
d_gene: -
CDR3aa: CASSFSPAIPYNEQFF
CDR3nt: TGTGCCAGCAGCTTTTCTCCAGCGATACCCTACAATGAGCAGTTCTTC

abundance: many
v_gene: TRBV20-1
j_gene: TRBJ1-1
d_gene: -
CDR3aa: CSARRQLRTEAFF
CDR3nt: TGCAGTGCTAGGCGACAGCTGCGCACTGAAGCTTTCTTT

abundance: many
v_gene: TRBV10-3
j_gene: TRBJ1-6
d_gene: -
CDR3aa: CAISEGTTGNSPLHF
CDR3nt: TGTGCCATCAGTGAAGGGACAACCGGGAATTCACCCCTCCACTTT

abundance: many
v_gene: TRBV14
j_gene: TRBJ1-1
d_gene: -
CDR3aa: CASSQDLGQAWLEAFF
CDR3nt: TGTGCCAGCAGCCAAGATTTGGGGCAGGCTTGGTTAGAAGCTTTCTTT

abundance: many
v_gene: TRBV9
j_gene: TRBJ2-3
d_gene: -
CDR3aa: CASSVSTDTQYF
CDR3nt: TGTGCCAGCAGCGTTTCCACAGATACGCAGTATTTT

abundance: many
v_gene: TRBV20-1
j_gene: TRBJ1-2
d_gene: -
CDR3aa: CSARGLGYGYTF
CDR3nt: TGCAGTGCTAGGGGGCTTGGCTATGGCTACACCTTC

abundance: many
v_gene: TRBV3-1
j_gene: TRBJ2-7
d_gene: -
CDR3aa: CASRPPYEQYF
CDR3nt: TGTGCCAGCAGGCCACCCTACGAGCAGTACTTC

abundance: many
v_gene: TRBV28
j_gene: TRBJ2-2
d_gene: -
CDR3aa: CASSRPDIGELFF
CDR3nt: TGTGCCAGCAGTCGCCCGGACATCGGGGAGCTGTTTTTT

abundance: few
v_gene: TRBV7-3
j_gene: TRBJ2-2
d_gene: -
CDR3aa: CASSLRGDTGELFF
CDR3nt: TGTGCCAGCAGCTTAAGGGGTGACACCGGGGAGCTGTTTTTT

abundance: many
v_gene: TRBV6-2/TRBV6-3
j_gene: TRBJ1-5
d_gene: -
CDR3aa: CASSYSGVSNQPQHF
CDR3nt: TGTGCCAGCAGTTACTCCGGGGTTAGCAATCAGCCCCAGCATTTT

abundance: many
v_gene: TRBV5-1
j_gene: TRBJ2-3
d_gene: -
CDR3aa: CASTRRDSRGDTQYF
CDR3nt: TGCGCCAGCACCCGGAGGGACTCCCGGGGGGATACGCAGTATTTT

abundance: many
v_gene: TRBV9
j_gene: TRBJ1-3
d_gene: -
CDR3aa: CASSGSFGNTIYF
CDR3nt: TGTGCCAGCAGCGGAAGCTTTGGAAACACCATATATTTT

abundance: many
v_gene: TRBV20-1
j_gene: TRBJ1-2
d_gene: -
CDR3aa: CSAPLGGLGYTF
CDR3nt: TGCAGTGCTCCCCTTGGGGGGTTGGGCTACACCTTC

abundance: many
v_gene: TRBV20-1
j_gene: TRBJ2-2
d_gene: TRBD2
CDR3aa: CSARVAGVNTGELFF
CDR3nt: TGCAGTGCTAGAGTAGCGGGGGTAAACACCGGGGAGCTGTTTTTT

abundance: many
v_gene: TRBV7-2
j_gene: TRBJ1-3
d_gene: -
CDR3aa: CASSRDSPGNTIYF
CDR3nt: TGTGCCAGCAGCCGTGACAGTCCTGGAAACACCATATATTTT

abundance: many
v_gene: TRBV21-1
j_gene: TRBJ2-3
d_gene: -
CDR3aa: CASGGWYF
CDR3nt: TGTGCCAGCGGGGGGTGGTATTTT

abundance: many
v_gene: TRBV7-2
j_gene: TRBJ2-3
d_gene: -
CDR3aa: CASSYDWGTDTQYF
CDR3nt: TGTGCCAGCAGCTACGACTGGGGCACAGATACGCAGTATTTT

abundance: many
v_gene: TRBV9
j_gene: TRBJ2-1
d_gene: -
CDR3aa: CASSVPRGEQFF
CDR3nt: TGTGCCAGCAGCGTACCGAGGGGTGAGCAGTTCTTC

abundance: many
v_gene: TRBV7-2
j_gene: TRBJ2-1
d_gene: TRBD2
CDR3aa: CASSPQFSGPRRAEQFF
CDR3nt: TGTGCCAGCAGCCCCCAATTTAGCGGGCCCCGACGGGCGGAGCAGTTCTTC

abundance: many
v_gene: TRBV4-3
j_gene: TRBJ2-4
d_gene: -
CDR3aa: CASSQDSIFAKNIQYF
CDR3nt: TGCGCCAGCAGCCAAGATTCGATCTTCGCCAAAAACATTCAGTACTTC

abundance: few
v_gene: TRBV12-3/TRBV12-4
j_gene: TRBJ1-5
d_gene: TRBD1
CDR3aa: CASSFTGGNKTQNF
CDR3nt: TGTGCCAGCAGTTTCACAGGGGGCAATAAGACCCAGAATTTT

abundance: many
v_gene: TRBV5-1
j_gene: TRBJ1-1
d_gene: -
CDR3aa: CASSLDTETEAFF
CDR3nt: TGCGCCAGCAGCTTGGACACGGAGACTGAAGCTTTCTTT

abundance: many
v_gene: TRBV5-4
j_gene: TRBJ2-2
d_gene: -
CDR3aa: CASSLWLTGELFF
CDR3nt: TGTGCCAGCAGCTTGTGGCTCACCGGGGAGCTGTTTTTT

abundance: many
v_gene: TRBV20-1
j_gene: TRBJ1-5
d_gene: TRBD1
CDR3aa: CSARIQGVSNQPQHF
CDR3nt: TGCAGTGCTAGAATACAGGGGGTTAGCAATCAGCCCCAGCATTTT

abundance: many
v_gene: TRBV5-6
j_gene: TRBJ2-5
d_gene: -
CDR3aa: CASIKLGGVRETQYF
CDR3nt: TGTGCCAGCATAAAGTTGGGGGGAGTTAGAGAGACCCAGTACTTC